This T cell receptor (beta chain) was documented in a study of CD8+CD57+ T cells in acquired aplastic anemia. Trimming removed 6 bases from V and 3 bases from J, with 12 bases in between. This CDR3 comprises 13 residues. The germline gives CDR1 LNHDA, CDR2 SQIVND (reference sequence). Study-wide findings and caveats: Patients and controls shared 25 to 30 CD8+ CDR3 sequences, highly expressed in patients.

It was patients with CD8+CD57+ cell expansion by flow cytometry who were chosen for sequencing. Genomic DNA acted as the template from which TCR beta VDJ combination and CDR3 sequence profiling were carried out. TCRdb re-called the reads through MiXCR, storing one row per CDR3 protein. The repertoire holds 200,000 to 250,000 distinct CDR3 sequences, with over 40% as singletons. This clonotype was observed many times. Its antigen is as yet unknown. The V and J genes are TRBV19 and TRBJ2-7, with D maybe TRBD2 (6 bases). The receptor's source is a human donor with aplastic anemia. Sequencing was performed on sorted CD4+, CD8+, or CD8+CD57+ T cells (not recorded which) from PBMCs. CDR3 bases: TGTGCCAGTAGCCGGGGGAGCCTCTACGAGCAGTACTTC. Translation: CASSRGSLYEQYF.